A selection of T cell receptor beta chains follows, all from one sample in a study of T cell responses to AZD1222 COVID-19 vaccine. Profiling relied on immunoSEQ multiplex PCR, and the TCRdb table lists in-frame clones only, not all of them. The table has approximately 160,000 clones, 85% to 95% seen once. The sequences come from peripheral blood, collected on day 0 of AZD1222 vaccination. These receptors originate from an adult in good health. Each CDR3 is given with its conserved first and last residue. The D gene is left open where the match is weak. Rows may omit the clone size; those that give it use once, few, many or a size class.

TRBV7-8,TRBJ1-1,.,once,TGTGCCAGCAGCCCTAGCCCGGACATTGAAGCTTTCTTT,CASSPSPDIEAFF
TRBV2,TRBJ1-4,.,.,TGTGCCAGCAGGGGATACAGGGAAACTAATGAAAAACTGTTTTTT,CASRGYRETNEKLFF
TRBV2,TRBJ1-2,.,.,TGTGCCAGCAGGATTACTGGAGAGAAGTCAGCTAACTATGGCTACACCTTC,CASRITGEKSANYGYTF
TRBV5-1,TRBJ1-1,.,.,TGCGCCAGCAGCTTGGCCGGGCAGGGGAACACTGAAGCTTTCTTT,CASSLAGQGNTEAFF
TRBV7-2,TRBJ2-3,.,.,TGTGCCAGCAGCTTAGCGGGCCAGGGCAGCACAGATACGCAGTATTTT,CASSLAGQGSTDTQYF
TRBV9,TRBJ2-4,.,once,TGTGCCAGCAGCGTAAACCCGACCGGGGGCTATACCCTAGCCAAAAACATTCAGTACTTC,CASSVNPTGGYTLAKNIQYF
TRBV4-1,TRBJ1-2,.,.,TGCGCCAGCAGCCACCACGGCAGGGCTAACTATGGCTACACCTTC,CASSHHGRANYGYTF
TRBV28,TRBJ1-2,.,.,TGTGCCAGCAGTTTATATATCCGAGGGGGCTACACCTTC,CASSLYIRGGYTF
TRBV13,TRBJ2-5,TRBD1,.,TGTGCCAGCAGCCTCGACAGGGGGGGTTACCAAGAGACCCAGTACTTC,CASSLDRGGYQETQYF
TRBV6-2/TRBV6-3,TRBJ1-2,TRBD1,.,TGTGCCAGCAGTTTTTCGGACAGGGTGTACGGCTACACCTTC,CASSFSDRVYGYTF
TRBV4-1,TRBJ2-5,TRBD1,.,TGCGCCAGCAGCCAAGATTCCATACCGGGACAGCATTCGGAGACCCAGTACTTC,CASSQDSIPGQHSETQYF
TRBV19,TRBJ1-3,.,.,TGTGCCAGTAGGATGAGTTCTGGAAACACCATATATTTT,CASRMSSGNTIYF
TRBV5-1,TRBJ1-1,.,.,TGCGCCAGCAGCGTGAGGAGTCGACGGTCTGGATCGAACACTGAAGCTTTCTTT,CASSVRSRRSGSNTEAFF
TRBV19,TRBJ2-2,.,.,TGTGCCAGTAAAGGTAACCTACGGGACACCGGGGAGCTGTTTTTT,CASKGNLRDTGELFF
TRBV11-2,TRBJ2-7,.,.,TGTGCCAGCAGCAGTGTCGTCCTATCCTACGAGCAGTACTTC,CASSSVVLSYEQYF
TRBV2,TRBJ2-1,TRBD1,.,TGTGCCAGCAGGGACAGGACCAGAGGGGGCAATGAGCAGTTCTTC,CASRDRTRGGNEQFF
TRBV13,TRBJ1-3,.,.,TGTGCCAGCAGCCACCACGGTTCAGGAAACACCATATATTTT,CASSHHGSGNTIYF
TRBV12-3/TRBV12-4,TRBJ1-1,.,.,TGTGCCAGCAGGCGACAGGTAAATACTGAAGCTTTCTTT,CASRRQVNTEAFF
TRBV27,TRBJ1-1,.,.,TGTGCCAGCAGTTTTTGGCCGAACACTGAAGCTTTCTTT,CASSFWPNTEAFF
TRBV27,TRBJ1-2,.,few,TGTGCCAGCAGTTTAGACGGGGCTAACTATGGCTACACCTTC,CASSLDGANYGYTF
TRBV11-3,TRBJ1-4,.,.,TGTGCCAGCAGCTTGAGGGATCAGGAAAAACTGTTTTTT,CASSLRDQEKLFF
TRBV28,TRBJ1-2,.,.,TGTGCCAGCAGCCGGGGGGGGACAAACTATGGCTACACCTTC,CASSRGGTNYGYTF
TRBV5-4,TRBJ1-1,.,.,TGTGCCAGCAGCTTGGGAGGGAATCGGCAGGCTTTCTTT,CASSLGGNRQAFF
TRBV7-6,TRBJ1-4,TRBD1,.,TGTGCCAGCAGCTTCTCAGGGGGGTTCATATCCGGAAAACTGTTTTTT,CASSFSGGFISGKLFF
TRBV2,TRBJ1-5,TRBD1,.,TGTGCCAGCAGGGGACAGGGTAATCAGCCCCAGCATTTT,CASRGQGNQPQHF
TRBV19,TRBJ2-5,.,.,TGTGCCAGTTCTTCCCCGGGCGAGACCCAGTACTTC,CASSSPGETQYF
TRBV5-4,TRBJ1-1,TRBD1,.,TGTGCCAGCAGCTTGAGGGACAGGGGGCCCACTGAAGCTTTCTTT,CASSLRDRGPTEAFF
TRBV5-8,TRBJ2-1,.,.,TGTGCCAGCAGCCAACCTTTCAATGAGCAGTTCTTC,CASSQPFNEQFF
TRBV9,TRBJ1-6,TRBD1,.,TGTGCCAGCAGCGTGGATACCGGACAGGGGGCTTATTCACCCCTCCACTTT,CASSVDTGQGAYSPLHF
TRBV6-7,TRBJ2-5,.,.,TGTGCCAGCAGTTACCCTCGGGTCGAGAACAGGGATCGGGAGACCCAGTACTTC,CASSYPRVENRDRETQYF
TRBV19,TRBJ1-2,.,.,TGTGCCAGTAGTATGATGGGGGGTGGCTATGGCTACACCTTC,CASSMMGGGYGYTF
TRBV4-3,TRBJ2-3,TRBD1,.,TGCGCCAGCAGCCCTCGACAGGGGAGCACAGATACGCAGTATTTT,CASSPRQGSTDTQYF
TRBV6-5,TRBJ2-5,.,.,TGTGCCAGCAGTTACCCGGGACGAGAGACCCAGTACTTC,CASSYPGRETQYF
TRBV5-1,TRBJ2-7,TRBD1,.,TGCGCCAGCAGTCTTAAAGGACAGGGCTACGACGAGCAGTACTTC,CASSLKGQGYDEQYF
TRBV30,TRBJ2-5,.,once,TGTGCCTGGAGTGTAGGAGAGACCCAGTACTTC,CAWSVGETQYF
TRBV5-4,TRBJ1-3,.,.,TGTGCCAGCAGCTTGGGCAGGGGAAACACCATATATTTT,CASSLGRGNTIYF
TRBV4-1,TRBJ1-2,.,.,TGCGCCAGCAGCCAAGGACGGGGTGAAGGCTACACCTTC,CASSQGRGEGYTF
TRBV10-3,TRBJ2-1,TRBD2,.,TGTGCCATCAACCCAGCGGGGGGGTCCTCCTACAATGAGCAGTTCTTC,CAINPAGGSSYNEQFF
TRBV12-3/TRBV12-4,TRBJ1-1,.,.,TGTGCCAGCAGTTTCGGGGGGAGGGCTGAAGCTTTCTTT,CASSFGGRAEAFF
TRBV5-6,TRBJ1-5,TRBD1,.,TGTGCCAGCAGCTTGACAGGGGGCTCTCAGCCCCAGCATTTT,CASSLTGGSQPQHF